This T cell receptor beta chain was recorded in a study of blood T cell repertoires in COVID-19 (dated by TCRdb to the early 2020s). In terms of the full investigation: Collaborator samples came from the United States, Italy and Spain and covered acute and convalescent phases of COVID-19. The material from the prospective study consisted of cDNA or gDNA derived from T cells, B-cell-depleted T cells, or PBMCs. Deeply sampled blood TCRbeta repertoires from subjects exposed to, actively infected with, or recovered from COVID-19 were included in the dataset. The repertoires were released in a freely available public database meant as a resource for research on the immune response to SARS-CoV-2. Samples were obtained from the ongoing ImmuneRACE study (first 160 participants) and from 1,254 subjects provided by 6 global collaborators. A de-identified subject ID, COVID-19 status, age in years and sex were almost always included in the sample metadata. Where available, HLA class I and class II types were obtained from metadata supplied by the sample provider rather than from assay-based typing. The paper as a whole reports these results and caveats: How much clinical and demographic metadata was included differed by source and by participant, and the metadata was provided uncurated.

CDR1 MGHRA and CDR2 YSYEKL were looked up in the germline V gene. The germline ends are 7 bases apart after V is trimmed by 1 base and J by 2 bases. The CDR3 goes from the cysteine to the phenylalanine over 14 residues. Here the CDR3 DNA is all that survives: 42 bases in frame from base 1. TCRbeta CDR3 regions were amplified from genomic DNA using the immunoSEQ Assay, a bias-controlled multiplex PCR. The published analysis was carried out like this. The number of nucleated cells in each sample was estimated by amplification of reference gene primers within the assay. To quantify the absolute abundance of each unique TCRbeta CDR3 rearrangement, sequence reads were collapsed and filtered. Productive Simpson clonality was computed per sample as the square root of Simpson's diversity index over productive rearrangements. The table was pulled from immuneACCESS by TCRdb, which kept in-frame rearrangements only. Such tables lose some clones; where checked, under half of the loss comes from unresolved V genes, and the rest has no known cause. Clone size and the V and J calls come from that table; the DNA yielded D and trimming. The sample contains 130,000 to 150,000 clones, 80% to 90% of them found a single time. In total, the top ten clones hold 2.5% to 3.5% of the sample.

Concerning this clone itself: Its recognized antigen is unknown. Per-nucleotide qualities are absent, and no much larger clonotype sits a single base away.

Each collaborating institution followed its own protocols to collect whole blood in K2EDTA tubes. For TCRbeta analysis, collaborator samples were shipped as frozen whole blood, as isolated PBMCs, or as DNA extracted from either sample type. The origin of this receptor is a woman aged 55-70 years with active COVID-19. The sample taken for sequencing was peripheral blood. Recombination linked TRBV4-1 to TRBJ2-3, with the D gene uncertain. The sequenced DNA: TGCGCCAGCAGCCAAGGAACTAACACAGATACGCAGTATTTT. This codes for CASSQGTNTDTQYF.